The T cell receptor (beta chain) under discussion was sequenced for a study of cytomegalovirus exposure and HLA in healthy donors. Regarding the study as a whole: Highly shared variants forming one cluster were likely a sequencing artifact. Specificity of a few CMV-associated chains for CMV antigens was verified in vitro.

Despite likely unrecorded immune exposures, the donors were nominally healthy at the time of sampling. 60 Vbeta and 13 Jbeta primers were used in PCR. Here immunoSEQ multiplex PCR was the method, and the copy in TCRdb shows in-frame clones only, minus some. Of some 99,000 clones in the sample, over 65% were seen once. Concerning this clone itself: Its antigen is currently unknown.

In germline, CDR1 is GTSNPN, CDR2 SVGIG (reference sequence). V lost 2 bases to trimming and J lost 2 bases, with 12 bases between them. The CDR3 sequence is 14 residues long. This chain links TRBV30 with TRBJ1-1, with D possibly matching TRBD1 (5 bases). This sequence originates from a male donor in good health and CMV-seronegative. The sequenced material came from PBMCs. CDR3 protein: CAWSYSRVNTEAFF. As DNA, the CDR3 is TGTGCCTGGAGTTACAGCAGGGTAAACACTGAAGCTTTCTTT.